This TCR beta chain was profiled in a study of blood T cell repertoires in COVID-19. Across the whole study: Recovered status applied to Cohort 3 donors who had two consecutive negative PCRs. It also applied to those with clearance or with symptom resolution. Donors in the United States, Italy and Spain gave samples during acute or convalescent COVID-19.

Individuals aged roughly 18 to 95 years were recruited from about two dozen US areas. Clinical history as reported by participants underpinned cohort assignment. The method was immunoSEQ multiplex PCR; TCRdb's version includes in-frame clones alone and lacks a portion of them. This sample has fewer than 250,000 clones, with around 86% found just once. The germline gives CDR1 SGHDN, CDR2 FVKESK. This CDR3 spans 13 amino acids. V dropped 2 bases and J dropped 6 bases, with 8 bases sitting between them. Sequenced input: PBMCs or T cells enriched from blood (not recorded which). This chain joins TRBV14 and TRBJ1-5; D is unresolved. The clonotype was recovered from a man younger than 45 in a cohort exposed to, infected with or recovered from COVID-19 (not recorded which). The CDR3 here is CASSQWEGQPQHF. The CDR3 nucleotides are TGTGCCAGCAGCCAATGGGAGGGTCAGCCCCAGCATTTT.